This entry is about one T cell receptor beta chain. No antigen is known for it. Unmatched junction bases numbered 7, after V lost 4 bases and J lost 0 bases. Germline values: CDR1 MNHNY, CDR2 SVGAGI (reference sequence). CDR3 size: 17 residues. The sample originates from a study of blood T cells in healthy people across ages. Whole-study results and caveats: Older individuals had lower TCR beta diversity per million T cells (the decline was roughly linear).

PCR was performed a second time for about 7 to 12 cycles using a sample-barcoded 5' primer and a J-beta primer mix. TCRdb independently ran MiXCR on the 5' RACE reads; one entry per CDR3 protein. This table holds more than 800,000 distinct CDR3 sequences, 40% to 55% found once. Healthy Caucasian individuals from Russia aged roughly 6 to 100 were enrolled as donors. Each donor supplied roughly 9 milliliters of peripheral blood. Samples had at least 6.5 million PBMCs isolated from them. The genes are TRBV6-6 and TRBJ2-3; TRBD1 agrees at 10 bases. The source of this sequence is a woman in her fifties or sixties in good health. The sequenced sample was blood. The CDR3 DNA follows: TGTGCCAGCAGTTGGACAGGGGGGCCTCCTAGCACAGATACGCAGTATTTT. It yields the protein CASSWTGGPPSTDTQYF.